This TCR beta chain was recovered during a study of a mutant IDH1 vaccine in newly diagnosed glioma. Study at large: Treated patients showed a male proportion of 62.5%, a female proportion of roughly 38%, and a mean age of about 44 years.

Points from the study as a whole: Immune responses arising from the vaccine appeared in around 93% of patients.

About this clone: Its antigen is unknown.

With 0 bases clipped from V and 1 base from J, the junction kept 2 bases outside the gene matches. This CDR3 spans 15 amino acids. Per germline, CDR1 SGHRS and CDR2 YFSETQ. Time point in this sample: baseline, week 1 (first vaccination visit). Treatment meaning: pre-vaccination baseline after standard-of-care therapy. Assay: immunoSEQ multiplex PCR; the TCRdb copy retains only in-frame clones and omits some. The sample has tens of thousands of clones, approximately 86% seen once. The receptor's source is a man aged 25 to 45 with glioma. This sequence joins TRBV5-1 and TRBJ2-3, with 7 bases matching TRBD2. The specimen comprised PBMCs, sampled from a glioma patient treated with radiotherapy, temozolomide or both. CDR3 bases: TGCGCCAGCAGCTTGGGAAGCGGGGGCACAGATACGCAGTATTTT. This sequence encodes CASSLGSGGTDTQYF.